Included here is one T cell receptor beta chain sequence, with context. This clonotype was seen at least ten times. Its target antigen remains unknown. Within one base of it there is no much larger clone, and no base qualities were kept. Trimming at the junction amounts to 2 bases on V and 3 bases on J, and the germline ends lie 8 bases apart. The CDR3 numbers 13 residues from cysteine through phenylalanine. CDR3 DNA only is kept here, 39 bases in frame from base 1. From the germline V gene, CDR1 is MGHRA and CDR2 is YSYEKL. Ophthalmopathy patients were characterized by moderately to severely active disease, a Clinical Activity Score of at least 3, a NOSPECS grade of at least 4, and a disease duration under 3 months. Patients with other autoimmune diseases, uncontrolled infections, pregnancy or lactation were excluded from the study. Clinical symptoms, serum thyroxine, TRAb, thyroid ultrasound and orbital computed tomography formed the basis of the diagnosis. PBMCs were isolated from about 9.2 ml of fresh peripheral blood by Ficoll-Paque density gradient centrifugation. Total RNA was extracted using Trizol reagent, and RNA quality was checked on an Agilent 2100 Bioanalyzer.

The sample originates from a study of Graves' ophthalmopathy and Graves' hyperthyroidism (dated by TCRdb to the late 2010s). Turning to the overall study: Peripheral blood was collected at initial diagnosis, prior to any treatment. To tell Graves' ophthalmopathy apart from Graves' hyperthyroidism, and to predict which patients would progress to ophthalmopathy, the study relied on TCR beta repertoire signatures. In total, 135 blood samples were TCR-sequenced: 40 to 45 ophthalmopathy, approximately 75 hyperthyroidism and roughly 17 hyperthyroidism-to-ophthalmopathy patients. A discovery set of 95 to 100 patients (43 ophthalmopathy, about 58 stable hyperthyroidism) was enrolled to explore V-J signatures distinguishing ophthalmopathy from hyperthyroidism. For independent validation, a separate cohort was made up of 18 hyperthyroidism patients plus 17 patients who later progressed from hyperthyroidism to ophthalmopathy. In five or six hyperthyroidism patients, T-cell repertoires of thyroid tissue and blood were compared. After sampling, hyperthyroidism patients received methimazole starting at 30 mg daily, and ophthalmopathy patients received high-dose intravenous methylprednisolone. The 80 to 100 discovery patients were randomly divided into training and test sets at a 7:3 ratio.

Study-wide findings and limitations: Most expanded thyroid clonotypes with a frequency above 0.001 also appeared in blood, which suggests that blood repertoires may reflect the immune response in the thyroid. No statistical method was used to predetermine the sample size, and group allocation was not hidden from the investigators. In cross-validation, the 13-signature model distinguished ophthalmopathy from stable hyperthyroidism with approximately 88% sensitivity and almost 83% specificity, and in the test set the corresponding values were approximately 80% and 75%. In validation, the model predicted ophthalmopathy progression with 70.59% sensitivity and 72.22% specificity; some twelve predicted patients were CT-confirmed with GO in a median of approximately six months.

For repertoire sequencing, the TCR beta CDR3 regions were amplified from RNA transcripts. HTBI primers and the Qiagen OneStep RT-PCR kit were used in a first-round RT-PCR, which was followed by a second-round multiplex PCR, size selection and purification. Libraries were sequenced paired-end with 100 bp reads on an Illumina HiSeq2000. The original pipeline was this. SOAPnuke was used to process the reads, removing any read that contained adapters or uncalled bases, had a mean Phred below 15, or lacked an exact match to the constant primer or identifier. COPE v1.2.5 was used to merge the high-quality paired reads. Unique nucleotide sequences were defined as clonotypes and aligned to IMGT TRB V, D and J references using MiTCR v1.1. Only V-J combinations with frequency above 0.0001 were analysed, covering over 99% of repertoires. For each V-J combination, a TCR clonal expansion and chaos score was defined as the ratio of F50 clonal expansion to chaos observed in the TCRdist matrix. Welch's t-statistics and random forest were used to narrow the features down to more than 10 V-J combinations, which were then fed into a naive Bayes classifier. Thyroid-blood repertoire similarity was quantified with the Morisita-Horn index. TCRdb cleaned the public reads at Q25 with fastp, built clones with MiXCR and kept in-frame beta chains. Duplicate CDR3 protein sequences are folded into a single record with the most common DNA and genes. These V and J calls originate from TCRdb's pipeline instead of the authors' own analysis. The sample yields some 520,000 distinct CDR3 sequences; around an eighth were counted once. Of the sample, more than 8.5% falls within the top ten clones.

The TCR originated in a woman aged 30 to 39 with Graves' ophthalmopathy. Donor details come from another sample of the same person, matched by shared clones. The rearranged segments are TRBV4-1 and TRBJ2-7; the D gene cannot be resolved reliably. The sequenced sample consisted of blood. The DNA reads TGCGCCAGCAGCCAACATTACCTCTACGAGCAGTACTTC. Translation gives CASSQHYLYEQYF.